The TCR beta chain described here comes from a study of spatial heterogeneity in lung cancer. The CDR3 has 15 amino acids. V shed 1 base and J 0 bases; nucleotides not matched to a gene: 3. Per the germline V gene, CDR1 is MDHEN and CDR2 is SYDVKM. Findings and caveats of the study: Coverage estimated for tumor T cells reached roughly 7% for alpha chains and 13% for beta chains. How many expanded intratumoral alpha and beta TCRs were present tracked the tumor mutation count, which was a count of nonsynonymous mutations.

A unique molecular identifier was carried by every single TCR cDNA molecule. TCRdb re-analysed the 5' RACE reads in MiXCR, keeping a single row per CDR3 protein. The table lists some 10,000 distinct CDR3 sequences, 5.2% of them singletons, with 9.5% to 15% in the top ten. Time point denoted: sample taken at primary tumor resection. Patients with untreated early-stage non-small cell lung cancer, numbering 72, were the donors. Frozen PBMC, nontumor lung or tumor provided whole RNA, which was sequenced unsorted. There are many counts of this clonotype. What it binds is not known. Since the library was made to target alpha chains, this beta chain is a stray read and its abundance is not meaningful.

The sequencing used lung tumor tissue, collected at surgery. This receptor was identified in a male donor with early-stage non-small cell lung cancer. The rearrangement links TRBV28 to TRBJ2-7; 7 bases align to TRBD1. CDR3 protein: CASSLSSGGSYEQYF. CDR3 coding DNA: TGTGCCAGCAGTTTATCTTCAGGGGGCTCCTACGAGCAGTACTTC. Complete variable domain (other parts from reference TRBV28 and TRBJ2-7): DVKVTQSSRYLVKRTGEKVFLECVQDMDHENMFWYRQDPGLGLRLIYFSYDVKMKEKGDIPEGYSVSREKKERFSLILESASTNQTSMYLCASSLSSGGSYEQYFGPGTRLTVT.